This record looks at one T cell receptor (beta chain) sequence and its context. The entry originates in a study of T cell responses to AZD1222 COVID-19 vaccine. Profiling relied on immunoSEQ multiplex PCR, and the TCRdb table lists in-frame clones only, not all of them. Among about 130,000 clones listed, under 95% were seen once. In germline, CDR1 is LGHDT, CDR2 YNNKEL (reference sequence). The CDR3 sequence is 15 residues long. With 0 bases removed from V and 2 bases from J, the gap between germline ends came to 10 bases. Sample: peripheral blood, taken 28 days after the second AZD1222 dose. The V and J genes are TRBV3-1 (or the pseudogene TRBV3-2) and TRBJ2-5, with unresolved D. This clonotype was sampled from an adult who received the AZD1222 COVID-19 vaccine. In DNA, the CDR3 is TGTGCCAGCAGCCAAGATGTAAGGCAGCAAGAGACCCAGTACTTC. The encoded protein is CASSQDVRQQETQYF.